Below, 26 T cell receptor beta chains from the same sample are listed, as sequenced in a study of cytomegalovirus exposure and HLA in healthy donors. PCR amplification relied on 60 Vbeta primers (plus 13 Jbeta primers). Using immunoSEQ multiplex PCR, the repertoire was profiled, and TCRdb retains in-frame clones only, with some absent. The sample contains around 100,000 clones, 80% of which appear only once. Sequencing used PBMCs. The receptors derive from a man aged 25-45 years in good health and CMV-seronegative.

The CDR3 region is CASSSGDRQNTEAFF. The CDR3 DNA reads as TGCGCCAGCAGCTCCGGGGACAGACAAAACACTGAAGCTTTCTTT. This sequence joins TRBV5-1 and TRBJ1-1; TRBD1 aligns across 7 bases. V lost 3 bases and J lost 2; bases outside the gene matches: 7. The CDR3 consists of 15 residues. CDR1 and CDR2 (germline): SGHRS, YFSETQ.

This clone was detected a few times. This rearrangement joins TRBV4-1 to TRBJ1-2; D gene uncertain. The CDR3 sequence is 14 residues long. CDR1 and CDR2 from the germline V gene are MGHRA and YSYEKL. V was trimmed by 0 bases and J by 4 bases, leaving 9 bases between them. The chain's CDR3 is CASSQDPYVYGYTF. The CDR3 DNA sequence: TGCGCCAGCAGCCAAGATCCTTATGTCTATGGCTACACCTTC.

This clone was counted many times. The chain joins TRBV6-6 to TRBJ1-1; maybe TRBD1 (6 bases). V was cut by 2 bases and J by 0 bases, with 13 bases left in between. CDR3 size: 16 residues. CDR1 and CDR2 (germline): MNHNY, SVGAGI (reference sequence). The CDR3: CASSYDRSTLNTEAFF. The CDR3 coding sequence is TGTGCCAGCAGTTACGACAGGTCTACTTTGAACACTGAAGCTTTCTTT.

This chain links TRBV25-1 with TRBJ1-2, with D possibly matching TRBD1 (5 bases). V was trimmed by 7 bases and J by 5 bases, leaving 17 bases between them. The CDR3 contains 14 residues. Germline lookup yields CDR1 MGHDK and CDR2 SYGVNS. The CDR3 DNA is TGTGCCAGCAAGAAGGCAGGGTGGGAATATGGCTACACCTTC. Residues: CASKKAGWEYGYTF.

CDR3 protein: CASSPTGGGTEAFF. CDR3 sequence (DNA): TGTGCCAGCAGCCCCACGGGAGGGGGCACTGAAGCTTTCTTT. This chain uses TRBV11-2 with TRBJ1-1, with a tentative D call TRBD1 (6 bases). Trimming cost V 5 bases and J 4 bases, with 14 bases left between them. Germline V gene data show CDR1 as SGHAT and CDR2 as FQNNGV. The CDR3 is made up of 14 amino acids. The entire variable domain, with the rest obtained from reference TRBV11-2 and TRBJ1-1, is as follows: EAGVAQSPRYKIIEKRQSVAFWCNPISGHATLYWYQQILGQGPKLLIQFQNNGVVDDSQLPKDRFSAERLKGVDSTLKIQPAKLEDSAVYLCASSPTGGGTEAFFGQGTRLTVV.

The chain is built from TRBV5-4 and TRBJ2-5; D may be TRBD1 (6 bases). Between the trimmed V and J ends, which lost 0 bases and 1 base, there was a span of 10 bases. CDR3 size: 15 residues. Germline V lookup: CDR1 SGHNT, CDR2 YYREEE (reference sequence). The CDR3 DNA is TGTGCCAGCAGCTTGGTAAGCAGGGGCCAAGAGACCCAGTACTTC. This sequence encodes CASSLVSRGQETQYF.

The chain carries TRBV5-8 and TRBJ1-1; D ambiguous. The CDR3 consists of 15 residues. The V and J ends lost 1 base and 3 bases respectively, with 13 bases between them. CDR1 and CDR2 (germline): SGHTS, YDEGEE. The CDR3 loop is CASSLNWAGDTEAFF. The CDR3 DNA reads as TGTGCCAGCAGCTTGAATTGGGCCGGTGACACTGAAGCTTTCTTT. Drawing the rest from reference TRBV5-8 and TRBJ1-1, the complete variable domain is EAGVTQSPTHLIKTRGQQATLRCSPISGHTSVYWYQQALGLGLQFLLWYDEGEERNRGNFPPRFSGRQFPNYSSELNVNALELEDSALYLCASSLNWAGDTEAFFGQGTRLTVV.

The chain recombines TRBV6-5 with TRBJ1-1, with TRBD1 as a possible D gene (5 bases). The germline V gene has CDR1 MNHEY and CDR2 SVGAGI. V lost 3 bases and J 1 base, leaving 12 bases between the germline ends. This CDR3 contains 15 residues. The CDR3, as DNA: TGTGCCAGCAGTTATAGCCCGACAGCGAACACTGAAGCTTTCTTT. Its protein product is CASSYSPTANTEAFF.

The CDR3 spells CASSNTLGLDVLGELFF. DNA of the CDR3: TGTGCCAGCAGCAATACCCTCGGACTGGACGTCCTCGGGGAGCTGTTTTTT. This chain joins TRBV9 and TRBJ2-2, with D maybe TRBD2 (5 bases). CDR1 and CDR2 from the germline V gene are SGDLS and YYNGEE. Deletions cut 4 bases from V and 7 bases from J, with 23 bases between. CDR3 length: 17 residues.

This clone appeared a few times. The chain links TRBV6-1 to TRBJ1-5; D unresolved. The CDR3 consists of 14 residues. The V end was cut by 2 bases, the J end by 6 bases, with 11 bases between. Germline assignment: CDR1 MNHNS and CDR2 SASEGT. CDR3 DNA sequence: TGTGCCAGCAGTGAATCGCCCGGAGCTCAGCCCCAGCATTTT. Amino acids: CASSESPGAQPQHF.

This clone was observed a few times. The genes are TRBV6-1 and TRBJ2-3; tentative D call: TRBD1 (6 bases). Germline-derived CDR1 and CDR2 are MNHNS and SASEGT. The CDR3 consists of 16 residues. V lost 1 base to trimming and J lost 0 bases, with 11 bases between them. In DNA form, the CDR3 reads TGTGCCAGCAGTGAAGTAGGTGGGGGCAGCACAGATACGCAGTATTTT. It translates to CASSEVGGGSTDTQYF.

This clone was observed once. The genes are TRBV29-1 and TRBJ2-3; TRBD1 aligns across 12 bases. The CDR3 is 19 amino acids. Looked up from germline, CDR1 is SQVTM and CDR2 is ANQGSEA. After removal of 3 bases from V and 0 bases from J, the junction contained 13 bases not matched to a gene. The CDR3 region has the DNA TGCAGCGTTGATCTGATGGGACAGGGGGCGGAAACGAGCACAGATACGCAGTATTTT. Translation gives CSVDLMGQGAETSTDTQYF.

The sample holds one count of this clone. V and J are TRBV15 and TRBJ2-7; 9 nucleotides align to TRBD2. Germline loops: CDR1 LNHNV, CDR2 YYDKDF (reference sequence). Unmatched junction bases numbered 6, after V lost 5 bases and J lost 4 bases. The CDR3 is made up of 14 amino acids. The DNA for the CDR3 is TGTGCCACCAGCCAGAAGCGGGAGGTTTACGAGCAGTACTTC. Amino acids: CATSQKREVYEQYF.

Only one count was recorded for this clone. For the CDR3, the DNA is TGTGCCAGCAGACTTAACCCTTATGCGGCTGAAGCTTTCTTT. This encodes CASRLNPYAAEAFF. V and J are TRBV6-5 and TRBJ1-1, with no clear D. CDR1 and CDR2 from the germline V gene are MNHEY and SVGAGI. The ends were cut back, 6 bases at V and 6 bases at J, with 17 bases in the middle. There are 14 residues in the CDR3.

The chain recombines TRBV2 with TRBJ1-1, with 9 nucleotides matching TRBD1. Germline V CDR1 and CDR2: SNHLY, FYNNEI. V lost 6 bases to trimming and J lost 8 bases; unmatched junction nucleotides: 10. This CDR3 is built from 14 residues. For the CDR3, the DNA is TGTGCCAGCAGGTACGAAACAGGGGGCTCGGAAGCTTTCTTT. As protein: CASRYETGGSEAFF.

This clone came up a few times. The J gene is TRBJ2-3, the V gene TRBV7-2, with D perhaps TRBD2 (7 bases). Germline V CDR1 and CDR2: SGHTA, FQGNSA. The V and J ends lost 7 bases and 0 bases respectively, with 20 bases between them. This CDR3 is built from 17 residues. The CDR3 DNA reads TGTGCCAGCACCCAGGGGCGGGGAGGGCCTAGCACAGATACGCAGTATTTT. Translating it yields CASTQGRGGPSTDTQYF.

V is TRBV6-1 and J is TRBJ1-5, with D maybe TRBD1 (5 bases). CDR1 is MNHNS, CDR2 SASEGT, per germline. The V gene lost 1 base and the J gene lost 3 bases, with 10 bases spanning the gap. The CDR3 covers 15 residues. This CDR3 is CASSEGQGHNQPQHF. For the CDR3, the DNA is TGTGCCAGCAGTGAAGGCCAGGGTCACAATCAGCCCCAGCATTTT.

The chain is built from TRBV7-2 and TRBJ2-1, with 9 bases lining up with TRBD2. The CDR3 runs to 14 residues. Germline V gene sequence: CDR1 SGHTA, CDR2 FQGNSA. Trimming cost V 4 bases and J 4 bases; bases outside gene matches: 2. In nucleotides, the CDR3 is TGTGCCAGCAGCTCCCTAGCGGGGTACAATGAGCAGTTCTTC. Translating it yields CASSSLAGYNEQFF.

The chain employs TRBV28 and TRBJ1-4, with D possibly being TRBD1 (6 bases). CDR3 length: 12 amino acids. The V end lost 8 bases, the J end lost 13 bases, and 17 bases lay between the germline ends. CDR1 and CDR2 (germline): MDHEN, SYDVKM. CDR3 DNA sequence: TGTGCCAGCGGTAACAGGGAAATAGGACTGTTTTTT. Protein sequence: CASGNREIGLFF.

The DNA of the CDR3 is TGTGCCAGCAGTTGGGACAGGGTAAGCACTGAAGCTTTCTTT. Translating gives CASSWDRVSTEAFF. The chain has TRBV6-1 and TRBJ1-1, with 9 nucleotides matching TRBD1. The CDR3 runs to 14 residues. V was clipped by 5 bases and J by 4 bases; unmatched bases: 5. Germline V gives CDR1 MNHNS, CDR2 SASEGT.

As regards this clone: A junction end diverges from the germline sequence, so it may reflect a read error. The V call is TRBV25-1, the J call TRBJ1-2; D is ambiguous. The germline V gene has CDR1 MGHDK and CDR2 SYGVNS. This CDR3 is 14 amino acids long. The DNA of the CDR3 is TGTGCCAGCAGTGACAGACTCCCTAACTATGGCTACAACTTC. It specifies CASSDRLPNYGYNF.

This chain links TRBV2 with TRBJ1-3; possible D gene TRBD1, 5 bases. Germline V CDR1 and CDR2: SNHLY, FYNNEI. The ends were cut back, 6 bases at V and 10 bases at J, with 19 bases in the middle. CDR3 size: 14 residues. The CDR3 DNA reads TGTGCCAGCAGCGCGGGGGACCGTCGATGGACCATATATTTT. Its translation is CASSAGDRRWTIYF.

This sequence joins TRBV6-4 and TRBJ1-6; unclear D gene. Germline CDR1 reads MRHNA; CDR2 reads SNTAGT. The CDR3 runs 14 residues. V lost 6 bases to trimming and J lost 5 bases, with 11 bases between them. CDR3 coding DNA: TGTGCCAGCAGCGAGTCTAGCGATAATTCACCCCTCCACTTT. Protein: CASSESSDNSPLHF.

The chain combines TRBV11-2 with TRBJ2-1; 8 bases agree with TRBD2. The trim removed 5 bases at V and 2 bases at J, leaving 8 bases unmatched. Germline V gene lookup returns CDR1 SGHAT and CDR2 FQNNGV. The CDR3 totals 16 residues. The chain's CDR3 is CASSQGGTRTYNEQFF. CDR3 nucleotide sequence: TGTGCCAGCAGCCAAGGTGGGACTAGGACCTACAATGAGCAGTTCTTC.

The rearrangement joins TRBV5-1 to TRBJ2-1; no clear D. This CDR3 has 11 residues. Germline V gene sequence: CDR1 SGHRS, CDR2 YFSETQ. The V end was cut by 3 bases, the J end by 4 bases, with 2 bases between. CDR3 region: CASSSYNEQFF. CDR3 coding DNA: TGCGCCAGCAGCTCATACAATGAGCAGTTCTTC.

The gene calls are TRBV19 and TRBJ1-1; D perhaps matches TRBD1 (5 bases). Trimming shortened V by 5 bases and J by 5 bases, and 15 bases separated the two germline ends. Germline V gene sequence: CDR1 LNHDA, CDR2 SQIVND (reference sequence). The CDR3 loop spans 14 amino acids. CDR3 DNA: TGTGCCAGTAGTCCCCTTCGTGGGGGGACTGAAGCTTTCTTT. This encodes CASSPLRGGTEAFF.